This T cell receptor (beta chain) was observed in a study of shared T cell receptors in the human thymus. Per the germline V gene, CDR1 is LGHNA and CDR2 is YSLEER. V dropped 0 bases and J dropped 0 bases, with 15 bases sitting between them. This CDR3 region has 18 residues. The data were produced by immunoSEQ multiplex PCR, yet TCRdb's version contains in-frame clones alone and is incomplete. The profile shows 700,000 to 750,000 clones, roughly 88% of them singletons. The same specimen was also included in a second study, on human thymus T cells. This second report adds: Related research found strongly overlapping thymic repertoires in unrelated individuals.

The source of this sequence is a girl under three years old with a congenital heart defect. Sequenced sample: thymocytes. The genes are TRBV4-3 and TRBJ1-3, with D perhaps matching TRBD1 (6 bases). The CDR3 is CASSQDGGRGTSGNTIYF. Written as DNA, the CDR3 is TGCGCCAGCAGCCAAGATGGTGGCAGGGGAACCTCTGGAAACACCATATATTTT.